The next 18 T cell receptor beta chains were all read from a single sample in a study of blood T cell repertoires in COVID-19. Clones were read by immunoSEQ multiplex PCR, and TCRdb kept only the in-frame ones, dropping some. This repertoire shows about 210,000 clones, 80% to 90% found once; its top ten account for 4.5% to 5%. Sequencing was carried out using peripheral blood. These receptors originate from a woman aged 80 or over with acute or convalescent COVID-19.

The rearrangement uses TRBV28 and TRBJ1-6; D is perhaps TRBD1 (6 bases). Germline CDR1 MDHEN, CDR2 SYDVKM. Deletions cut 6 bases from V and 3 bases from J, with 18 bases between. CDR3 length: 17 residues. The CDR3 DNA reads TGTGCCAGCAGGGACTCAGGGGCGCCCCGCTATAATTCACCCCTCCACTTT. It specifies CASRDSGAPRYNSPLHF.

The chain uses TRBV19 and TRBJ1-1; 9 positions agree with TRBD1. This CDR3 is built from 15 residues. CDR1 and CDR2 (germline): LNHDA, SQIVND (reference sequence). V lost 3 bases and J lost 2; bases outside the gene matches: 4. The CDR3 coding sequence is TGTGCCAGTAGTATGGACAGGGGTGTTAACACTGAAGCTTTCTTT. Its protein product is CASSMDRGVNTEAFF.

The CDR3 sequence is CAWRTRRLYGYTF. The CDR3 DNA sequence: TGTGCCTGGAGGACCCGTCGACTTTATGGCTACACCTTC. The genes are TRBV30 and TRBJ1-2; D not resolved. The CDR3 consists of 13 residues. Deletions cut 3 bases from V and 5 bases from J, with 13 bases between. In germline, CDR1 is GTSNPN, CDR2 SVGIG (reference sequence). The full variable domain, its missing parts supplied by reference TRBV30 and TRBJ1-2, is SQTIHQWPATLVQPVGSPLSLECTVEGTSNPNLYWYRQAAGRGLQLLFYSVGIGQISSEVPQNLSASRPQDRQFILSSKKLLLSDSGFYLCAWRTRRLYGYTFGSGTRLTVV.

The chain joins TRBV20-1 to TRBJ2-3, with D unclear. The germline CDR1 and CDR2 sequences are DFQATT and SNEGSKA (reference sequence). The V and J ends lost 3 bases and 4 bases respectively, with 5 bases between them. The CDR3 loop spans 11 amino acids. The chain's CDR3 is CSASSADTQYF. Here the CDR3 DNA reads TGCAGTGCTAGTTCGGCAGATACGCAGTATTTT.

This chain links TRBV18 with TRBJ1-5, with 7 bases identical to TRBD1. Germline assignment: CDR1 KGHSH and CDR2 LQKENI. J lost 7 bases, V lost 5 bases, and 5 bases had no gene match. The CDR3 has 13 amino acids. CDR3 DNA: TGTGCCAGCTCATTGGGACAGCTCCAGCCCCAGCATTTT. It yields the protein CASSLGQLQPQHF.

The chain uses TRBV30 and TRBJ1-6, with D possibly matching TRBD1 (5 bases). Germline V CDR1 and CDR2: GTSNPN, SVGIG (reference sequence). V was cut by 1 base and J by 13 bases, with 14 bases left in between. This CDR3 has 13 residues. The CDR3 nucleotides are TGTGCCTGGAGTGATTTCTCCGGGACTCCCCTCCACTTT. It codes for CAWSDFSGTPLHF.

The chain joins TRBV27 to TRBJ2-6; maybe TRBD1 (6 bases). CDR1 and CDR2 from the germline V gene are MNHEY and SMNVEV (reference sequence). The CDR3 extends over 17 amino acids. V was pared by 2 bases and J by 4 bases, with 15 bases between. CDR3 sequence reads: CASSLVPDQGGANVLTF. CDR3 DNA: TGTGCCAGCAGTTTAGTACCAGACCAGGGGGGGGCCAACGTCCTGACTTTC.

The chain combines TRBV27 with TRBJ2-7, with D possibly matching TRBD2 (5 bases). This CDR3 comprises 15 residues. V lost 3 bases and J 6 bases, leaving 18 bases between the germline ends. In germline, CDR1 is MNHEY, CDR2 SMNVEV (reference sequence). The CDR3 DNA follows: TGTGCCAGCAGTTTGCGAGGGAATCTTATGGGCGAGCAGTACTTC. Translation gives CASSLRGNLMGEQYF.

This rearrangement joins TRBV5-1 to TRBJ1-5; TRBD1 agrees at 9 bases. This CDR3 has 15 amino acids. Trimming removed 4 bases from V and 6 bases from J; junction bases left unmatched: 8. CDR1 is SGHRS and CDR2 is YFSETQ in the germline V gene. For the CDR3, the DNA is TGCGCCAGCAGCCCCTGGACAGGGGCGTCTCAGCCCCAGCATTTT. The encoded protein is CASSPWTGASQPQHF.

V and J are TRBV27 and TRBJ2-1; D is perhaps TRBD2 (6 bases). Trimming removed 6 bases from V and 7 bases from J, with 10 bases in between. The CDR3 is 12 amino acids. Looked up from germline, CDR1 is MNHEY and CDR2 is SMNVEV (reference sequence). The CDR3: CASRGTGNEQFF. The CDR3 DNA follows: TGTGCCAGCAGGGGGACTGGGAATGAGCAGTTCTTC.

J is TRBJ2-5 and V is TRBV10-3; the match to TRBD1 covers 7 bases. The length of the CDR3 is 14 residues. The trim removed 2 bases at V and 5 bases at J, leaving 5 bases unmatched. The germline CDR1 and CDR2 sequences are ENHRY and SYGVKD. The DNA of the CDR3 is TGTGCCATCAGTGAGGAAGGGGGCGGGGAGACCCAGTACTTC. Its protein product is CAISEEGGGETQYF.

V gene TRBV12-2 combines with J gene TRBJ1-5; TRBD1, as called in the table, went unchecked against the DNA. TRBV12-2 is noted as a pseudogene. The CDR3 spans 15 residues. The CDR3 region has the DNA TGTGCAAGTCGCCATGGACAGGGTGGGAATCAGCCCCAGCATTTT. This codes for CASRHGQGGNQPQHF.

This clone was recorded only once. In DNA, the CDR3 is TGTGCCAGCAGCTTAGGTCGGGGACAGGGGGTCACCGGGGAGCTGTTTTTT. It encodes CASSLGRGQGVTGELFF. The V call is TRBV7-2, the J call TRBJ2-2; 11 bases are a match to TRBD1. CDR1 is SGHTA and CDR2 is FQGNSA in the germline V gene. This CDR3 has 17 residues. Trimming at V came to 1 base and at J to 4 bases, leaving 5 bases not matched to a gene.

The gene calls are TRBV9 and TRBJ1-5; D possibly corresponds to TRBD1 (6 bases). Germline lookup yields CDR1 SGDLS and CDR2 YYNGEE. The CDR3 has 13 residues. The V end lost 3 bases, the J end lost 6 bases, and 10 bases lay between the germline ends. CDR3 DNA: TGTGCCAGCAGCGCCAGGGGAGTTCAGCCCCAGCATTTT. Its translation: CASSARGVQPQHF.

The J gene is TRBJ2-7, the V gene TRBV5-1, with no clear D. With 4 bases removed from V and 1 base from J, the gap between germline ends came to 9 bases. The CDR3 spans 13 residues. Germline-derived CDR1 and CDR2 are SGHRS and YFSETQ. The CDR3 here is CASSPVRSYEQYF. The CDR3 nucleotides are TGCGCCAGCAGCCCGGTTCGATCCTACGAGCAGTACTTC. Using reference TRBV5-1 and TRBJ2-7 for the parts outside the CDR3, the full variable domain is KAGVTQTPRYLIKTRGQQVTLSCSPISGHRSVSWYQQTPGQGLQFLFEYFSETQRNKGNFPGRFSGRQFSNSRSEMNVSTLELGDSALYLCASSPVRSYEQYFGPGTRLTVT.

The chain combines TRBV30 with TRBJ1-6; D is unresolved. Germline values: CDR1 GTSNPN, CDR2 SVGIG (reference sequence). Trimming cost V 1 base and J 9 bases, with 7 bases left between them. CDR3 length: 12 amino acids. DNA of the CDR3: TGTGCCTGGAGTGAGACGGGTTCACCCCTCCACTTT. Protein product: CAWSETGSPLHF.

The genes are TRBV5-1 and TRBJ2-2; 11 bases align to TRBD2. This CDR3 is built from 17 residues. Germline CDR1 reads SGHRS; CDR2 reads YFSETQ. Trimming cost V 4 bases and J 4 bases; bases outside gene matches: 9. CDR3 coding DNA: TGCGCCAGCAGCACCTTAGCGGGAGGGCCGAGCACCGGGGAGCTGTTTTTT. Amino acids: CASSTLAGGPSTGELFF.

The chain uses TRBV6-6 and TRBJ2-2; D is ambiguous. Germline CDR1 is MNHNY and CDR2 is SVGAGI (reference sequence). This CDR3 contains 14 residues. The V end was cut by 7 bases, the J end by 1 base, with 10 bases between. This chain's CDR3 is CASTIDRNTGELFF. The DNA for the CDR3 is TGTGCCAGCACCATCGATAGGAACACCGGGGAGCTGTTTTTT.